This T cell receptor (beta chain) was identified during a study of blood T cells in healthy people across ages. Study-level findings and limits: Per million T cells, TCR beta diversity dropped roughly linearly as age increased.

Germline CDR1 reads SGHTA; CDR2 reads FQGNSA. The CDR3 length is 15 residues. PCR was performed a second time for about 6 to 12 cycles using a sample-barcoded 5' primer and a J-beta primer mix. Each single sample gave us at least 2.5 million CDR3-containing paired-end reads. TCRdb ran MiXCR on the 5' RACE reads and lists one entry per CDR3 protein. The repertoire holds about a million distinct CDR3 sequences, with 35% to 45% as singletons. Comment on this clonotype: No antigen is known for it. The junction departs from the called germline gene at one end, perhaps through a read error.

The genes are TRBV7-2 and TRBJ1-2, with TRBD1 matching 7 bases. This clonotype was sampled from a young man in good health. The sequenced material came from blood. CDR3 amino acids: CAGSPRDRDPYGYTF. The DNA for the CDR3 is TGTGCCGGCAGCCCTAGAGACAGGGATCCCTATGGCTACACCTTC.